These 27 T cell receptor beta chains share one sample of origin, sequenced in a study of cytomegalovirus exposure and HLA in healthy donors. 60 Vbeta and 13 Jbeta primers were used in PCR. TCRdb keeps only in-frame clones here, not all; method: immunoSEQ multiplex PCR. The data contain 150,000 to 200,000 clones, approximately 80% of them singletons. Material for sequencing was PBMCs. These receptors originate from a woman aged 40 to 49 in good health and CMV-seronegative.

The chain combines TRBV5-6 with TRBJ2-1, with TRBD2 matching over 8 bases. V dropped 2 bases and J dropped 6; count of bases not matched to a gene: 4. Germline CDR1 is SGHDT and CDR2 is YYEEEE. The CDR3 sequence is 14 residues long. The CDR3 spells CASSFGLARNEQFF. The CDR3 DNA sequence: TGTGCCAGCAGCTTCGGACTAGCCCGCAATGAGCAGTTCTTC.

This clone showed up just once. The chain has TRBV11-3 and TRBJ2-3, with 9 bases lining up with TRBD2. Losses at the gene ends were 3 bases for V and 8 bases for J; bases not matched to a gene: 0. The length of the CDR3 is 12 residues. Germline values: CDR1 SGHNT, CDR2 YENEEA. CDR3 sequence (DNA): TGTGCCAGCAGCTTTAGCGGGAGTACGCAGTATTTT. Translated, it gives CASSFSGSTQYF.

The chain has TRBV7-2 and TRBJ2-7; 8 positions match TRBD1. Trimming took 6 bases from V and 5 from J; bases not matched to a gene: 12. Germline CDR1 SGHTA, CDR2 FQGNSA. This CDR3 is 15 amino acids long. The CDR3 loop is CASSPPRQGRNEQYF. DNA of the CDR3: TGTGCCAGCAGTCCACCTCGACAGGGGCGGAACGAGCAGTACTTC.

The chain combines TRBV4-1 with TRBJ1-2; a weak D match, TRBD1 (6 bases). The V end was cut by 4 bases, the J end by 4 bases, with 19 bases between. This CDR3 contains 16 residues. The germline V gene has CDR1 MGHRA and CDR2 YSYEKL. CDR3 DNA: TGCGCCAGCAGCCTTTATTCACAGGGAGGGAGCTATGGCTACACCTTC. Residues: CASSLYSQGGSYGYTF.

This chain connects TRBV4-3 to TRBJ2-3, with 8 bases aligning to TRBD2. Germline lookup yields CDR1 LGHNA and CDR2 YSLEER. Losses at the gene ends were 0 bases for V and 6 bases for J; bases not matched to a gene: 5. The CDR3 has 15 residues. The CDR3 sequence is CASSQERTGGDTQYF. The CDR3, as DNA: TGCGCCAGCAGCCAAGAACGGACGGGAGGGGATACGCAGTATTTT.

This clone was picked up one time. This chain uses TRBV6-6 with TRBJ1-1; D may be TRBD1 (5 bases). Looked up from germline, CDR1 is MNHNY and CDR2 is SVGAGI (reference sequence). The CDR3 spans 15 residues. V lost 6 bases and J lost 1, with 15 bases in between. The CDR3 DNA sequence: TGTGCCAGCAGAAGATACCCGGGGGGGAACACTGAAGCTTTCTTT. Its protein product is CASRRYPGGNTEAFF.

The rearrangement links TRBV11-3 to TRBJ1-2; D gene unclear. The V gene's germline CDR1 is SGHNT and CDR2 YENEEA. With 3 bases removed from V and 4 bases from J, the gap between germline ends came to 6 bases. The CDR3 sequence is 12 residues long. The CDR3 protein is CASSLSTYGYTF. CDR3 bases: TGTGCCAGCAGCTTGAGCACCTATGGCTACACCTTC.

The chain employs TRBV4-3 and TRBJ1-4; TRBD1 aligns across 8 bases. The V gene end was trimmed by 0 bases and the J gene end by 7 bases; junction bases not matched to a gene: 7. The CDR3 loop spans 16 amino acids. Germline CDR1 is LGHNA and CDR2 is YSLEER. CDR3 nucleotide sequence: TGCGCCAGCAGCCAAGATGTAATAGGACAGGGTGAAAAACTGTTTTTT. Translated, it gives CASSQDVIGQGEKLFF.

The chain links TRBV7-2 to TRBJ1-3, with a tentative D call TRBD1 (5 bases). The V end lost 2 bases, the J end lost 0 bases, and 11 bases lay between the germline ends. Germline V gene data show CDR1 as SGHTA and CDR2 as FQGNSA. The length of the CDR3 is 16 residues. The CDR3 is CASSLSAGPSGNTIYF. CDR3 nucleotide sequence: TGTGCCAGCAGCTTATCGGCAGGGCCCTCTGGAAACACCATATATTTT.

This chain joins TRBV5-6 and TRBJ2-7, with D possibly TRBD1 on 5 matching bases. V shed 3 bases and J shed 2 bases, with 15 bases lying between them. The CDR3 loop spans 15 amino acids. Per germline, CDR1 SGHDT and CDR2 YYEEEE. CDR3 protein: CASSYTGVRTYEQYF. In DNA, the CDR3 is TGTGCCAGCAGCTACACAGGAGTCCGTACCTACGAGCAGTACTTC.

The chain is built from TRBV30 and TRBJ1-3, with D uncertain. The germline V gene has CDR1 GTSNPN and CDR2 SVGIG (reference sequence). V gave up 2 bases and J gave up 0 bases, with 11 bases separating them. The CDR3 runs to 15 residues. CDR3 amino acids: CAWSLGLFSGNTIYF. The CDR3 nucleotides are TGTGCCTGGAGTTTGGGCCTTTTCTCTGGAAACACCATATATTTT.

The V call is TRBV7-2, the J call TRBJ2-3; the D gene is possibly TRBD2 (6 bases). Trimming removed 3 bases from V and 7 bases from J, with 11 bases in between. Germline assignment: CDR1 SGHTA and CDR2 FQGNSA. The CDR3 runs to 13 residues. CDR3 DNA sequence: TGTGCCAGCAGCTTTGACGGAGGGAATACGCAGTATTTT. Its protein is CASSFDGGNTQYF. Full variable domain (outside the CDR3, taken from reference TRBV7-2 and TRBJ2-3): GAGVSQSPSNKVTEKGKDVELRCDPISGHTALYWYRQSLGQGLEFLIYFQGNSAPDKSGLPSDRFSAERTGGSVSTLTIQRTQQEDSAVYLCASSFDGGNTQYFGPGTRLTVL.

The rearrangement joins TRBV30 to TRBJ1-1; D uncertain. Germline V CDR1 and CDR2: GTSNPN, SVGIG (reference sequence). Trimming stripped 3 bases from V and 4 bases from J, with 12 bases between. The CDR3 contains 13 residues. CDR3 sequence: CAWRNNWSTEAFF. In DNA form, the CDR3 reads TGTGCCTGGAGGAATAACTGGAGCACTGAAGCTTTCTTT.

This chain links TRBV4-2 with TRBJ2-3; 11 positions agree with TRBD2. The germline gives CDR1 LGHNA, CDR2 YNFKEQ. The J segment lost 2 bases and the V segment lost 3 bases, leaving 10 bases of the junction unmatched. This CDR3 contains 18 residues. This chain's CDR3 is CASSQALRTSGFTDTQYF. In DNA form, the CDR3 reads TGTGCCAGCAGCCAGGCCCTAAGGACTAGCGGGTTCACAGATACGCAGTATTTT.

This chain joins TRBV7-2 and TRBJ2-7; TRBD2 is a possible D gene (6 bases). V gave up 2 bases and J gave up 7 bases, with 15 bases separating them. CDR3 size: 14 residues. Germline CDR1 SGHTA, CDR2 FQGNSA. CDR3 loop: CASSLLGGPGEQYF. DNA of the CDR3: TGTGCCAGCAGCTTACTTGGAGGGCCGGGTGAGCAGTACTTC.

The rearrangement links TRBV4-3 to TRBJ1-5; no definite D call. V gave up 4 bases and J gave up 7 bases, with 11 bases separating them. The germline V gene has CDR1 LGHNA and CDR2 YSLEER. The CDR3 extends over 13 amino acids. CDR3 residues: CASSLRVDQPQHF. DNA of the CDR3: TGCGCCAGCAGCCTCCGGGTAGACCAGCCCCAGCATTTT.

DNA for the CDR3: TGTGCCAGCAGCCTTAACAGGGGTTCAGGCGAAAAACTGTTTTTT. It codes for CASSLNRGSGEKLFF. The chain links TRBV7-2 to TRBJ1-4; 7 nucleotides align to TRBD1. The CDR3 loop spans 15 amino acids. The V gene end was trimmed by 5 bases and the J gene end by 8 bases; junction bases not matched to a gene: 11. Germline CDR1 reads SGHTA; CDR2 reads FQGNSA.

The chain carries TRBV19 and TRBJ2-3; D might be TRBD2 (5 bases). Germline V gene sequence: CDR1 LNHDA, CDR2 SQIVND (reference sequence). The length of the CDR3 is 13 residues. V lost 9 bases and J lost 6, with 16 bases in between. The CDR3 loop is CASTSYGADTQYF. The CDR3 DNA reads TGTGCCAGCACTAGTTACGGTGCGGATACGCAGTATTTT.

J is TRBJ2-1 and V is TRBV10-3, with D possibly TRBD2 on 6 matching bases. Germline CDR1 ENHRY, CDR2 SYGVKD. The CDR3 is made up of 15 amino acids. Trimming pared 7 bases from V and 0 bases from J, leaving 13 bases between. The CDR3 DNA follows: TGTGCCATCAAACAGGCTAGCGACTCCTACAATGAGCAGTTCTTC. Its translation: CAIKQASDSYNEQFF.

This clone has only a few counts. A junction boundary mismatches the germline segment, possibly from a read error. The V gene is TRBV7-9, the J gene TRBJ2-7, with 9 bases identical to TRBD2. This CDR3 is 14 amino acids long. The germline V gene encodes CDR1 SEHNR and CDR2 FQNEAQ (reference sequence). The CDR3 sequence is CASSPGLAYDEQYF. The CDR3 DNA reads TGCGCCAGCAGCCCGGGACTAGCCTATGATGAGCAGTACTTC. The whole variable domain, remainder taken from reference TRBV7-9 and TRBJ2-7, is DTGVSQNPRHKITKRGQNVTFRCDPISEHNRLYWYRQTLGQGPEFLTYFQNEAQLEKSRLLSDRFSAERPKGSFSTLEIQRTEQGDSAMYLCASSPGLAYDEQYFGPGTRLTVT.

This clone occurred a few times. CDR3 in amino acids: CASASLTGTNTEAFF. DNA for the CDR3: TGTGCCAGCGCCTCCTTAACAGGGACGAACACTGAAGCTTTCTTT. The chain carries TRBV9 and TRBJ1-1, with D possibly matching TRBD1 (6 bases). The germline V gene encodes CDR1 SGDLS and CDR2 YYNGEE. Trimming left V 7 bases short and J 1 base short, with 17 bases between. The CDR3 consists of 15 residues.

The V gene is TRBV5-6, the J gene TRBJ2-1; tentatively, D is TRBD2 (5 bases). The CDR3 extends over 13 amino acids. V was cut by 9 bases and J by 3 bases, with 13 bases left in between. Germline CDR1 and CDR2: SGHDT and YYEEEE. CDR3 loop: CATRGLNYNEQFF. The CDR3 DNA is TGTGCCACCCGAGGACTCAACTACAATGAGCAGTTCTTC.

The chain couples TRBV5-1 to TRBJ1-2; TRBD1 aligns across 8 bases. The CDR3 covers 13 residues. Germline V gives CDR1 SGHRS, CDR2 YFSETQ. Losses at the gene ends were 6 bases for V and 4 bases for J; bases not matched to a gene: 5. CDR3 sequence reads: CASTETGAYGYTF. The CDR3 bases are TGCGCCAGCACCGAGACAGGGGCCTATGGCTACACCTTC.

The chain joins TRBV27 to TRBJ2-1; D might be TRBD2 (6 bases). The CDR3 extends over 15 amino acids. V was pared by 6 bases and J by 0 bases, with 12 bases between. Germline V CDR1 and CDR2: MNHEY, SMNVEV (reference sequence). The CDR3 loop is CASRAGTLSYNEQFF. The CDR3 DNA follows: TGTGCCAGCAGGGCAGGGACTCTCTCCTACAATGAGCAGTTCTTC.

Comments on this clone: At one of its ends the junction is not consistent with the germline gene, which may arise from a read error. The sample has other DNA sequences that encode this CDR3 too. The rearrangement joins TRBV11-3 to TRBJ1-1; D unclear. The germline gives CDR1 SGHNT, CDR2 YENEEA. The CDR3 sequence is 14 residues long. CDR3 nucleotide sequence: TGTGCCAGCAGCCACGAGGCCCGGAACACCGAAGCTTTCTTT. It encodes CASSHEARNTEAFF.

This chain links TRBV11-3 with TRBJ2-1; 9 nucleotides match TRBD2. Germline V gene sequence: CDR1 SGHNT, CDR2 YENEEA. Germline trimming cut 8 bases from V and 2 bases from J; bases unmatched to any gene: 4. This CDR3 has 14 amino acids. CDR3 in amino acids: CASAGGFAYNEQFF. The CDR3, as DNA: TGTGCCAGCGCGGGAGGGTTCGCCTACAATGAGCAGTTCTTC. The whole variable domain, filled in from reference TRBV11-3 and TRBJ2-1, reads EAGVVQSPRYKIIEKKQPVAFWCNPISGHNTLYWYLQNLGQGPELLIRYENEEAVDDSQLPKDRFSAERLKGVDSTLKIQPAELGDSAVYLCASAGGFAYNEQFFGPGTRLTVL.

This sequence joins TRBV5-1 and TRBJ1-2, with D uncertain. V lost 5 bases to trimming and J lost 7 bases, with 12 bases between them. The CDR3 totals 12 residues. The germline V gene encodes CDR1 SGHRS and CDR2 YFSETQ. The CDR3 nucleotides are TGCGCCAGCAGGGAGGTACAAGTTGGCTACACCTTC. It encodes CASREVQVGYTF.